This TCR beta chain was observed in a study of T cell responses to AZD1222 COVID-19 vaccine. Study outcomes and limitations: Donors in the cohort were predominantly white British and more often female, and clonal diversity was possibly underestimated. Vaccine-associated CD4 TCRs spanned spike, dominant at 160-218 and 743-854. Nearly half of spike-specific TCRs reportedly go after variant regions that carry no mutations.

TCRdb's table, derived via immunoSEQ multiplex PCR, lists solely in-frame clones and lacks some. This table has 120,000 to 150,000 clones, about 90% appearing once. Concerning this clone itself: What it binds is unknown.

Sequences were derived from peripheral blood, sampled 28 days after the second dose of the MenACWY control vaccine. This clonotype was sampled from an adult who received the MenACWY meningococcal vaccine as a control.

As DNA, the CDR3 is TGTGCCAGCAGTCGATCCGGACCCTATAGCAATCAGCCCCAGCATTTT. It translates to CASSRSGPYSNQPQHF. The chain recombines TRBV6-6 with TRBJ1-5; D is unresolved. This CDR3 has 16 amino acids. Germline V lookup: CDR1 MNHNY, CDR2 SVGAGI (reference sequence). V was shortened by 5 bases and J by 0 bases, with 14 bases between the two germline ends.